This TCR beta chain appears in the sequencing data of a study of T cell responses to AZD1222 COVID-19 vaccine. Broader study findings: White British donors predominated, females outnumbered males, and clonal diversity was possibly underestimated.

About this clone itself: What it binds is not known.

CDR1 is MNHEY, CDR2 SMNVEV, per germline (reference sequence). The CDR3 is 13 amino acids. V was trimmed by 5 bases and J by 8 bases, leaving 13 bases between them. Only in-frame clones appear in the TCRdb table, and some are missing; sequencing was by immunoSEQ multiplex PCR. There are about 160,000 clones in the sample; around 90% occur only once, and less than 5.5% lies in the top ten. J is TRBJ2-1 and V is TRBV27; D gene ambiguous. The sequence came from an adult in good health. The sample consisted of peripheral blood, taken on day 0 of AZD1222 vaccination. The CDR3 coding sequence is TGTGCCAGCAGTCGACGAGCCAGCCATGAGCAGTTCTTC. This sequence encodes CASSRRASHEQFF.